The next 3 T cell receptor beta chains were all read from a single sample in a study of identical twins. TCRdb re-analysed the 5' RACE reads in MiXCR, keeping a single row per CDR3 protein. The data contain about 810,000 distinct CDR3 sequences, 9% to 15% of them seen just once; the ten biggest clones take up under 2%. This sample also appeared in a second study, on yellow fever vaccine responses in identical twins.

Sequenced sample: PBMCs. Receptor source: a woman under 30 in good health.

This sequence joins TRBV11-3 and TRBJ2-7; weak D call: TRBD2 (5 bases). Germline-derived CDR1 and CDR2 are SGHNT and YENEEA. Trimming stripped 5 bases from V and 2 bases from J, with 13 bases between. The CDR3 has 14 residues. CDR3: CASSPDSSPYEQYF. The CDR3 nucleotides read TGTGCCAGCAGCCCGGACTCCAGCCCCTACGAGCAGTACTTC.

This clonotype has only a few counts. The J gene is TRBJ1-1, the V gene TRBV2; 7 bases line up with TRBD1. CDR3 length: 15 residues. Germline lookup yields CDR1 SNHLY and CDR2 FYNNEI. V lost 4 bases and J lost 4; bases outside the gene matches: 9. In DNA form, the CDR3 reads TGTGCCAGCAGTGCAAGGGAGGGGGCTGGCACTGAAGCTTTCTTT. Amino acid sequence: CASSAREGAGTEAFF. The full variable domain, rest sourced from reference TRBV2 and TRBJ1-1, is EPEVTQTPSHQVTQMGQEVILRCVPISNHLYFYWYRQILGQKVEFLVSFYNNEISEKSEIFDDQFSVERPDGSNFTLKIRSTKLEDSAMYFCASSAREGAGTEAFFGQGTRLTVV.

The CDR3 DNA follows: TGTGCCAGCAGCTTGCGGGTCAGTGGCTACACCTTC. Translation: CASSLRVSGYTF. This chain links TRBV7-9 with TRBJ1-2; D is ambiguous. The V gene lost 3 bases and the J gene lost 7 bases, with 9 bases spanning the gap. The CDR3 sequence is 12 residues long. Germline V lookup: CDR1 SEHNR, CDR2 FQNEAQ (reference sequence).